Presented here are 22 T cell receptor beta chains from one specimen sequenced in a study of blood T cell repertoires in COVID-19. Assay: immunoSEQ multiplex PCR; the TCRdb copy retains only in-frame clones and omits some. The sample records under 170,000 clones, 87% being singletons. Sequencing was done on a sample of peripheral blood. Receptor source: a woman aged 55-70 years with active or convalescent COVID-19.

The chain carries TRBV15 and TRBJ2-7, with 8 bases identical to TRBD1. Trimming at V came to 0 bases and at J to 4 bases, leaving 5 bases not matched to a gene. Per germline, CDR1 LNHNV and CDR2 YYDKDF (reference sequence). The CDR3 covers 15 residues. The CDR3 spells CATSREQGDLYEQYF. CDR3 nucleotide sequence: TGTGCCACCAGCAGAGAACAGGGGGATTTATACGAGCAGTACTTC.

This rearrangement joins TRBV5-1 to TRBJ2-5; D remains ambiguous. The CDR3 is 13 amino acids. Between the trimmed V and J ends, which lost 3 bases and 1 base, there was a span of 7 bases. The germline CDR1 and CDR2 sequences are SGHRS and YFSETQ. In DNA, the CDR3 is TGCGCCAGCAGCTCACAAACCCAAGAGACCCAGTACTTC. This codes for CASSSQTQETQYF.

This sequence joins TRBV7-3 and TRBJ1-5; 7 positions agree with TRBD1. Germline assignment: CDR1 SGHTA and CDR2 FQGTGA. With V trimmed by 4 bases and J by 4 bases, 1 base remained unmatched. CDR3 size: 13 residues. The CDR3 DNA follows: TGTGCCAGCAGCTCGACAGGGAATCAGCCCCAGCATTTT. It yields the protein CASSSTGNQPQHF.

The chain employs TRBV10-3 and TRBJ2-1; weak D call: TRBD2 (7 bases). The V gene lost 7 bases and the J gene lost 13 bases, with 17 bases spanning the gap. The CDR3 runs to 12 residues. CDR1 ENHRY and CDR2 SYGVKD come from the germline V gene. The CDR3: CAITSGGPFQFF. DNA of the CDR3: TGTGCCATCACCTCCGGGGGGCCCTTCCAGTTCTTC.

V usage is TRBV24-1 and J usage is TRBJ2-1; TRBD1 matches 11 bases. This CDR3 has 16 amino acids. Germline CDR1 and CDR2: KGHDR and SFDVKD. J was trimmed by 8 bases and V by 4 bases; bases with no gene match: 9. Written as DNA, the CDR3 is TGTGCCACCAGTGACGCTGGACAGGGGGCTCAGGATGAGCAGTTCTTC. This gives the protein CATSDAGQGAQDEQFF.

The CDR3 DNA sequence: TGCGCCAGCAGCACAGGGGGCGCGGACACTGAAGCTTTCTTT. The encoded protein is CASSTGGADTEAFF. The chain carries TRBV5-1 and TRBJ1-1; 9 nucleotides agree with TRBD1. Germline V gives CDR1 SGHRS, CDR2 YFSETQ. The V gene end was trimmed by 4 bases and the J gene end by 3 bases; junction bases not matched to a gene: 4. The CDR3 length is 14 residues.

The rearrangement links TRBV6-6 to TRBJ1-2; D is unclear. The CDR3 is 14 residues long. V lost 2 bases and J lost 2, with 9 bases in between. Germline-derived CDR1 and CDR2 are MNHNY and SVGAGI (reference sequence). Written as DNA, the CDR3 is TGTGCCAGCAGTTACGAGTCAGGCAACTATGGCTACACCTTC. It yields the protein CASSYESGNYGYTF.

The V and J genes are TRBV2 and TRBJ1-2; weak D call: TRBD1 (6 bases). CDR3 length: 14 residues. Germline assignment: CDR1 SNHLY and CDR2 FYNNEI. The V and J ends lost 8 bases and 2 bases respectively, with 15 bases between them. For the CDR3, the DNA is TGTGCCAGCGGCTATGGACAGCGCAACTATGGCTACACCTTC. Translating it yields CASGYGQRNYGYTF.

This clone has a single count. This chain links TRBV6-6 with TRBJ1-2; D might be TRBD1 (6 bases). Trimming shortened V by 6 bases and J by 8 bases, and 16 bases separated the two germline ends. The CDR3 has 13 residues. In germline, CDR1 is MNHNY, CDR2 SVGAGI (reference sequence). The CDR3 region is CASSEQGYQGYTF. In nucleotides, the CDR3 is TGTGCCAGCAGCGAACAGGGTTACCAGGGCTACACCTTC.

This chain uses TRBV21-1 with TRBJ1-2; the D segment call TRBD1 is taken from the table without a DNA check. TRBV21-1 is annotated as a pseudogene. CDR3 length: 14 amino acids. In DNA, the CDR3 is TGTGCCAGCAGCCCACGGACAGGGATGAATGGCTACACCTTC. As protein: CASSPRTGMNGYTF.

The chain has TRBV24-1 and TRBJ2-5, with 10 nucleotides matching TRBD1. The germline gives CDR1 KGHDR, CDR2 SFDVKD. The CDR3 sequence is 16 residues long. Trimming at V came to 4 bases and at J to 3 bases, leaving 7 bases not matched to a gene. The CDR3 DNA follows: TGTGCCACCAGTGACCCCTCGACAGGGGGCGAAGAGACCCAGTACTTC. It specifies CATSDPSTGGEETQYF.

This clone was found once. The rearrangement uses TRBV12-3 or TRBV12-4 and TRBJ2-1; D uncertain. The CDR3 is 12 residues long. V was trimmed by 5 bases and J by 5 bases, leaving 7 bases between them. CDR3 DNA sequence: TGTGCCAGCAGTCCCCAGAACAATGAGCAGTTCTTC. The encoded protein is CASSPQNNEQFF.

V usage is TRBV18 and J usage is TRBJ2-7; 7 nucleotides match TRBD1. The CDR3 runs 14 residues. V trimming: 6 bases; J trimming: 2 bases; junction bases outside the gene matches: 7. Germline CDR1 KGHSH, CDR2 LQKENI. As DNA, the CDR3 is TGTGCCAGCTCCCCCGGGACAGCTACCTACGAGCAGTACTTC. This encodes CASSPGTATYEQYF.

The V gene is TRBV18, the J gene TRBJ1-4, with D maybe TRBD1 (6 bases). The ends were cut back, 4 bases at V and 6 bases at J, with 15 bases in the middle. CDR1 is KGHSH, CDR2 LQKENI, per germline. This CDR3 is built from 15 residues. The CDR3 region is CASSLQGGIDEKLFF. Written as DNA, the CDR3 is TGTGCCAGCTCACTACAGGGTGGGATCGATGAAAAACTGTTTTTT.

This clone was picked up one time. The J gene is TRBJ2-2, the V gene TRBV10-3; 8 bases line up with TRBD2. V shed 0 bases and J 4 bases; nucleotides not matched to a gene: 4. The CDR3 spans 16 residues. The V gene's germline CDR1 is ENHRY and CDR2 SYGVKD. CDR3 amino acids: CAISESSGGPTGELFF. CDR3 coding DNA: TGTGCCATCAGTGAGTCTTCGGGGGGGCCCACCGGGGAGCTGTTTTTT.

The rearrangement uses TRBV14 and TRBJ1-2; 10 positions agree with TRBD1. The V gene end was trimmed by 4 bases and the J gene end by 8 bases; junction bases not matched to a gene: 28. The CDR3 extends over 21 amino acids. Germline V gene lookup returns CDR1 SGHDN and CDR2 FVKESK. The CDR3 DNA sequence: TGTGCCAGCAGCCGTGTTCTGGGACCGGGACAGGGGACTTACCTTTTATCCGGCTACACCTTC. Its protein product is CASSRVLGPGQGTYLLSGYTF.

The rearrangement uses TRBV2 and TRBJ1-6, with D perhaps TRBD1 (5 bases). Between the trimmed V and J ends, which lost 5 bases and 0 bases, there was a span of 20 bases. Germline loops: CDR1 SNHLY, CDR2 FYNNEI. This CDR3 region has 19 residues. The CDR3 region has the DNA TGTGCCAGCAGTCCACTTACCACAGGTCTGAGCTCCTATAATTCACCCCTCCACTTT. The encoded protein is CASSPLTTGLSSYNSPLHF.

The J gene is TRBJ2-3, the V gene TRBV5-1; 8 bases map to TRBD2. Germline assignment: CDR1 SGHRS and CDR2 YFSETQ. The V segment lost 5 bases and the J segment 3 bases; nucleotides outside the gene matches: 5. The CDR3 totals 14 residues. The CDR3: CASRRAGETDTQYF. As DNA, the CDR3 is TGCGCCAGCAGACGAGCGGGGGAGACAGATACGCAGTATTTT.

This chain connects TRBV6-2 or TRBV6-3 to TRBJ2-2; D remains unclear. The germline V and J ends were trimmed by 4 bases and 1 base, with 10 bases remaining between them. CDR1 MNHEY and CDR2 SVGEGT come from the germline V gene. CDR3 length equals 15 residues. The CDR3 is CASSSVAGNTGELFF. The CDR3, as DNA: TGTGCCAGCAGTTCCGTCGCAGGGAACACCGGGGAGCTGTTTTTT.

The chain has TRBV7-2 and TRBJ1-1; 8 bases map to TRBD1. This CDR3 has 13 amino acids. CDR1 is SGHTA, CDR2 FQGNSA, per germline. V was clipped by 5 bases and J by 3 bases; unmatched bases: 2. As DNA, the CDR3 is TGTGCCAGCAGCATGACAGGGGACACTGAAGCTTTCTTT. Translation gives CASSMTGDTEAFF.

This clone was seen more than once but under ten times. The chain joins TRBV3-1 (or the pseudogene TRBV3-2) to TRBJ2-3, with 9 bases lining up with TRBD1. The V segment lost 3 bases and the J segment 2 bases; nucleotides outside the gene matches: 9. Germline-derived CDR1 and CDR2 are LGHDT and YNNKEL (reference sequence). CDR3 length: 17 amino acids. The CDR3 DNA is TGTGCCAGCAGCCAGCCAGGGACAGGGTGGTCCACAGATACGCAGTATTTT. Translating it yields CASSQPGTGWSTDTQYF.

The chain employs TRBV5-1 and TRBJ1-2; perhaps TRBD1 as D (6 bases). V dropped 2 bases and J dropped 6 bases, with 11 bases sitting between them. CDR1 and CDR2 from the germline V gene are SGHRS and YFSETQ. The CDR3 loop spans 13 amino acids. Here the CDR3 DNA reads TGCGCCAGCAGCTTTTCACAGGGAAATGGCTACACCTTC. Translating it yields CASSFSQGNGYTF.